The clone carrying this T cell receptor (beta chain) was detected ten times or more. The sample comes from a study of human T cells and chemical hapten exposure. TCRdb redid the calling of the RACE reads with MiXCR, one entry per CDR3 protein. This sample carries around 250,000 distinct CDR3 sequences, more than 6.5% of them seen once, and the ten largest clones take approximately 2.2%. Time point here: pre-sensitization, week 0. Treatment meaning: therapeutic diphenylcyclopropenone sensitization with weekly scalp DPC. The ends were cut back, 5 bases at V and 8 bases at J, with 9 bases in the middle. Germline CDR1 reads MDHEN; CDR2 reads SYDVKM. The CDR3 runs 11 residues.

Material: whole blood, obtained in connection with sensitization to the hapten diphenylcyclopropenone (DPC). The chain carries TRBV28 and TRBJ1-1; D is possibly TRBD1 (6 bases). This TCR came from a woman in her forties with alopecia areata. Some clones in this sample may be carry-over from other donors' samples. The CDR3 sequence: CASSVTGEAFF. The CDR3 DNA follows: TGTGCCAGCAGTGTCACAGGGGAAGCTTTCTTT.